This record concerns one T cell receptor (beta chain) sequence. One base away there is no much larger clone; base qualities are not given. The data stem from a study of T cells after yellow fever vaccination (dated by TCRdb to the late 2010s). Concerning the study at large: The SMART-Seq v4 Ultra Low Input RNA kit was used to prepare libraries from fractions with low cell numbers. Bulk TCR alpha and beta repertoires were sequenced longitudinally to track T-cell clones before and after primary and booster YFV17D yellow fever vaccination. Blood was collected at multiple timepoints before and after primary and secondary immunization, and bulk PBMC replicates and cell subsets were isolated. The cohort comprised two healthy male donors, one aged 18 to 30 and one aged 30 to 40 years. Study-level results and caveats: Computational filtering was required because FACS-sorted repertoires could contain abundant contaminating clonotypes from the bulk population. The study included only two donors, which limits how far the findings can be generalized. Compared with the primary T-cell response, the secondary T-cell response was faster but weaker, reaching its peak on day 5 rather than on day 15. After the booster, most clones that had expanded after primary vaccination were detected again (around 96% of CD4 and around nine tenths of CD8), suggesting broad maintenance of memory. A small share of clonotypes occurred in both CD4 and CD8 compartments, likely arising from convergent recombination.

What this sample's treatment or condition label stands for: live attenuated yellow fever vaccine strain. PBMCs were isolated from peripheral blood using a standard Ficoll-Paque protocol. With anti-CD3 and anti-CD8 staining plus a dextramer loaded with the yellow fever NS4B epitope peptide, the researchers sorted epitope-specific CD8 T cells. TriZol was used to extract RNA from bulk PBMCs, CD4 and CD8 fractions, and dextramer-positive and dextramer-negative fractions. TCR cDNA was synthesized by 5'RACE template switching, through which a universal primer site and unique molecular identifiers were introduced. Priming of cDNA synthesis was performed from both the TCR alpha and TCR beta constant segments. Two PCR steps were used to amplify libraries, with sample barcodes and sequencing adapters being added in the second step. Sequencing of libraries was performed on Illumina HiSeq 2500 (2x100 bp) or NovaSeq (2x150 bp). On the study's bioinformatics: MIGEC handled demultiplexing of reads and collapsing into UMI consensus sequences, while MiXCR performed V(D)J alignment. Clonotypes responding to the vaccine were identified with edgeR on replicate PBMC samples, with the criteria of FDR below 0.01 and a log2 fold change above 5 up to day 15. CD4 or CD8 identity was assigned to each bulk clonotype according to whether the clonotype was present at higher abundance in the sequenced CD4 repertoire or the sequenced CD8 repertoire. Clonotypes enriched at least 10-fold in dextramer-positive versus dextramer-negative fractions were classed as NS4B-specific, and CD4-biased clonotypes were left out. Using fastp at Q25 and MiXCR, TCRdb reprocessed the public reads and kept productive beta chains. Every distinct CDR3 protein forms one entry, paired with its most common genes and DNA. These V and J calls rely on TCRdb rather than the paper's analysis. This sample lists 75,000 to 100,000 distinct CDR3 sequences; 7.5% to 10% were detected once. The ten largest account for around 17% of the sample.

Reading the germline V gene gives CDR1 SQVTM and CDR2 ANQGSEA. Trimming costs V 3 bases and J 4 bases, and their ends lie 10 bases apart. From its cysteine to its phenylalanine, the CDR3 spans 13 amino acids. Only CDR3 DNA is held: 39 bases, read in frame from base 1. Recombination joined TRBV29-1 with TRBJ2-1; a tentative D match to TRBD2 spans 5 bases. The material was CD8+ T cells not binding an NS4B(214-222) dextramer, sorted from PBMCs, obtained around 14 days after the first yellow fever vaccination. The cell subset or site label, as the study defines it: NS4B epitope dextramer-negative CD8 T cells. This TCR came from a man aged 18 to 35 who received the YFV17D yellow fever vaccine. The CDR3: CSVDRPGYNEQFF. Read as DNA, the sequence is TGCAGCGTTGATCGCCCGGGGTACAATGAGCAGTTCTTC.